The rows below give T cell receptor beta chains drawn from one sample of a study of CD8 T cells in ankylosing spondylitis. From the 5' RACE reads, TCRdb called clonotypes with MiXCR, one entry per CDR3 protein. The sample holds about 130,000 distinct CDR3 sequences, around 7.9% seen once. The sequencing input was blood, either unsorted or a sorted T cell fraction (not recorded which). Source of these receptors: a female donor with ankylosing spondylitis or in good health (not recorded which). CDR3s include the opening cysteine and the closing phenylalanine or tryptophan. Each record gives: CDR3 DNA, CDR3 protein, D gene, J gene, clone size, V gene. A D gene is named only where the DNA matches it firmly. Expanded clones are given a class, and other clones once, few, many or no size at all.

TGTGCCAGCAGCCCCGGACAGTATAGCAATCAGCCCCAGCATTTT CASSPGQYSNQPQHF NA TRBJ1-5 many TRBV9
TGCAGCGTTGTGGATCGTCAAAGGGGAGAGACCCAGTACTTC CSVVDRQRGETQYF NA TRBJ2-5 many TRBV29-1
TGCGCCAGCAGCCAAGAACAGAGCAATCAGCCCCAGCATTTT CASSQEQSNQPQHF NA TRBJ1-5 NA TRBV4-3
TGTGCCAGCAGTTTATCCCGGGGTACTGAGCAGTTCTTC CASSLSRGTEQFF NA TRBJ2-1 many TRBV27
TGTGCCAGCAGTGTTAGGGAAACAGGGATTCGCGAAAAACTGTTTTTT CASSVRETGIREKLFF NA TRBJ1-4 many TRBV28
TGTGCCAGCAGCTTATATGGCGCGTCGAACACCGGGGAGCTGTTTTTT CASSLYGASNTGELFF NA TRBJ2-2 NA TRBV11-1
TGTGCCAGCAGCCTCCGAGAGGGACTCCACAATGAGCAGTTCTTC CASSLREGLHNEQFF NA TRBJ2-1 many TRBV7-8
TGTGCCAGCAGCCAAGAAGGAGAGACCCAGTACTTC CASSQEGETQYF NA TRBJ2-5 many TRBV3-1
TGTGCCAGCAGCTCCTACTTGACAGGGTCCTATGGCTACACCTTC CASSSYLTGSYGYTF TRBD1 TRBJ1-2 many TRBV7-2
TGCAGTGCTAGGTCGGAGACCCAGTACTTC CSARSETQYF NA TRBJ2-5 NA TRBV20-1
TGCGCCAGCAGCTTACCTAGTGGCAGGTACAATGAGCAGTTCTTC CASSLPSGRYNEQFF NA TRBJ2-1 many TRBV5-1
TGTGCCATCAAGGTCACGAACACCGGGGAGCTGTTTTTT CAIKVTNTGELFF NA TRBJ2-2 many TRBV10-3
TGTGCCAGCAGCTTAGCCGCGGCCCAGTACTTC CASSLAAAQYF NA TRBJ2-5 NA TRBV7-9
TGCGCCAGCAGCTTGGTTGTGGGTAACACCGGGGAGCTGTTTTTT CASSLVVGNTGELFF NA TRBJ2-2 many TRBV5-1
TGTGCCAGCAGTGAAGCGGGGGACAATGAGCAGTTCTTC CASSEAGDNEQFF NA TRBJ2-1 many TRBV2
TGTGCCAGCAACTCCCTCGGCGGATCCTACGAGCAGTACTTC CASNSLGGSYEQYF NA TRBJ2-7 many TRBV6-2/TRBV6-3
TGTGCCAGCGCCCGGGACAGCACAGGAAACACCATATATTTT CASARDSTGNTIYF TRBD1 TRBJ1-3 many TRBV28
TGCGCCAGCAGAATCCCACCGAACACTGAAGCTTTCTTT CASRIPPNTEAFF NA TRBJ1-1 many TRBV5-1
TGTGCCAGCAGTGAAGGGACTAGCGGGGAAGAGCAGTTCTTC CASSEGTSGEEQFF TRBD2 TRBJ2-1 NA TRBV6-4
TGTGCCAGCAGTCCGACTAGCGGGGGCCGCAGGGGGGAGACCCAGTACTTC CASSPTSGGRRGETQYF TRBD2 TRBJ2-5 NA TRBV6-1
TGTGCCAGCAGCACGAACAGGGCCGGGGAGCTGTTTTTT CASSTNRAGELFF NA TRBJ2-2 few TRBV9
TGTGCCAGCAGCTTAAGGCCGGGACTTGCAGGGGAGACCCAGTACTTC CASSLRPGLAGETQYF NA TRBJ2-5 NA TRBV13
TGTGCCAGCAGTCAACGACAGGGCTCAGATACGCAGTATTTT CASSQRQGSDTQYF TRBD1 TRBJ2-3 many TRBV6-1
TGTGCCAGCAGCCCCACGACAGCGATTGCTAACTATGGCTACACCTTC CASSPTTAIANYGYTF NA TRBJ1-2 many TRBV7-9
TGTGCCAGCAGTTTGGCCTCTGGAAACACCATATATTTT CASSLASGNTIYF NA TRBJ1-3 many TRBV7-3
TGTGCCACCTCCTTCGGAGGGACTGAAGCTTTCTTT CATSFGGTEAFF NA TRBJ1-1 many TRBV7-9
TGTGCCAGCAGCTTCACGGGGGGGCCAACAGATACGCAGTATTTT CASSFTGGPTDTQYF TRBD2 TRBJ2-3 many TRBV7-8
TGTGCCAGCGATCCCGGGGGAGGTCAGCCCCAGCATTTT CASDPGGGQPQHF NA TRBJ1-5 few TRBV28